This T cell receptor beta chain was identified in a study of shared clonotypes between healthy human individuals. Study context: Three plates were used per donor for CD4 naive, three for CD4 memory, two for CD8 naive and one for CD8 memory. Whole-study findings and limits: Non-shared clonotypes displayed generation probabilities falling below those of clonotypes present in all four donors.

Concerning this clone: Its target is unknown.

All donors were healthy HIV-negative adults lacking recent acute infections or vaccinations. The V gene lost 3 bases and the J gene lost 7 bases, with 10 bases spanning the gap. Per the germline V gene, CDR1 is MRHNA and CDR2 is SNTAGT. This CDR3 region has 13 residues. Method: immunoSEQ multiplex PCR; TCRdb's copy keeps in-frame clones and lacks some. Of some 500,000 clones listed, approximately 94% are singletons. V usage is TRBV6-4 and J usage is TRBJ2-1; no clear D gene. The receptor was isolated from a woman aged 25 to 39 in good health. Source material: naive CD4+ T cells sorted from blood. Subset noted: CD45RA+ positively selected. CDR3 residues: CASSESWRNEQFF. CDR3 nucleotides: TGTGCCAGCAGTGAATCATGGCGTAATGAGCAGTTCTTC.